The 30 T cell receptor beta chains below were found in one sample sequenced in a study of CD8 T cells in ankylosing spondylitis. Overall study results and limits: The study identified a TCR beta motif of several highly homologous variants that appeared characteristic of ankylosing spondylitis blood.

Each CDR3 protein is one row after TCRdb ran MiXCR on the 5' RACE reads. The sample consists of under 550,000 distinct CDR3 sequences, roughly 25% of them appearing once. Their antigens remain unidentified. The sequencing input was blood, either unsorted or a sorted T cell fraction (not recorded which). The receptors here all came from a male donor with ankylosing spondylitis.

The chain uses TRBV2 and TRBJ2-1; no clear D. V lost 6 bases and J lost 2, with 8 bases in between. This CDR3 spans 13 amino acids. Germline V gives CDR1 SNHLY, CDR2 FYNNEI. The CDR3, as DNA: TGTGCCAGCAGGGGAAGTACCTACAATGAGCAGTTCTTC. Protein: CASRGSTYNEQFF.

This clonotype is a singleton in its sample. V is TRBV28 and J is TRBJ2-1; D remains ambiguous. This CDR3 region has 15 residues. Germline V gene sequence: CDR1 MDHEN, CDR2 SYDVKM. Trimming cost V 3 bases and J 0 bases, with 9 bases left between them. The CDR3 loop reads CASSFYGGSYNEQFF. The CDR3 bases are TGTGCCAGCAGTTTTTATGGTGGCTCCTACAATGAGCAGTTCTTC. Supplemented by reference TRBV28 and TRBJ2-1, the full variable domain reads DVKVTQSSRYLVKRTGEKVFLECVQDMDHENMFWYRQDPGLGLRLIYFSYDVKMKEKGDIPEGYSVSREKKERFSLILESASTNQTSMYLCASSFYGGSYNEQFFGPGTRLTVL.

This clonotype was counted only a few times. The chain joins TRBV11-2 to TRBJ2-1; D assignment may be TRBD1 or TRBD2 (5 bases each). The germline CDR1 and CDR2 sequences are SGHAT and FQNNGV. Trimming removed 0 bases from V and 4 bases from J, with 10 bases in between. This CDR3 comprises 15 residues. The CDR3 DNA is TGTGCCAGCAGCTTAGAGGGGGACGTTTACAATGAGCAGTTCTTC. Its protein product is CASSLEGDVYNEQFF.

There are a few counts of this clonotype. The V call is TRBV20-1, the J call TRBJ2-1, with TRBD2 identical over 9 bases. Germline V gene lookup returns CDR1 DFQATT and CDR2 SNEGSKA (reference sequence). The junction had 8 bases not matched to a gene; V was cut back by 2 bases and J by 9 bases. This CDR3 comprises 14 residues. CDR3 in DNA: TGCAGTGCTAGACTAGCGGGAAAAACGGGTGAGCAGTTCTTC. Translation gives CSARLAGKTGEQFF.

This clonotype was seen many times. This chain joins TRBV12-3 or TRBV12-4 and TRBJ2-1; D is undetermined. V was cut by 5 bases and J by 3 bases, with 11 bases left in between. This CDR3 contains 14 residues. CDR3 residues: CASSHNTDYNEQFF. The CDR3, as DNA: TGTGCCAGCAGTCACAACACGGACTACAATGAGCAGTTCTTC.

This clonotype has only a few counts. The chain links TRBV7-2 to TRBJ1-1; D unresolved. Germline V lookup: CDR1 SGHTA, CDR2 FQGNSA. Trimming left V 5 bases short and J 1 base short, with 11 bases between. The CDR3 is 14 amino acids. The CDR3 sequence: CASSRFSGNTEAFF. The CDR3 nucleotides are TGTGCCAGCAGCAGGTTTTCTGGGAACACTGAAGCTTTCTTT.

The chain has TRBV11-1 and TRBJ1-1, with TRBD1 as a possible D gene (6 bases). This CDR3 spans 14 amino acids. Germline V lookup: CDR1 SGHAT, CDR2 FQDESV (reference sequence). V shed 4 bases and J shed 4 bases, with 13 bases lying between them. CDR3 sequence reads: CASSYTTGLTEAFF. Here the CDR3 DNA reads TGTGCCAGCAGCTATACGACAGGTCTCACTGAAGCTTTCTTT. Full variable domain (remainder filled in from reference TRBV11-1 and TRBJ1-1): EAEVAQSPRYKITEKSQAVAFWCDPISGHATLYWYRQILGQGPELLVQFQDESVVDDSQLPKDRFSAERLKGVDSTLKIQPAELGDSAMYLCASSYTTGLTEAFFGQGTRLTVV.

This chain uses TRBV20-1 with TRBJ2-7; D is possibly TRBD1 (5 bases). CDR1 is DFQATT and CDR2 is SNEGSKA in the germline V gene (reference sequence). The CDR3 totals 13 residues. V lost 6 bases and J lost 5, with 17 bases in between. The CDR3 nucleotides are TGCAGTGCCTTAGGGCAGGGAAGTAACGAGCAGTACGTC. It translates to CSALGQGSNEQYV.

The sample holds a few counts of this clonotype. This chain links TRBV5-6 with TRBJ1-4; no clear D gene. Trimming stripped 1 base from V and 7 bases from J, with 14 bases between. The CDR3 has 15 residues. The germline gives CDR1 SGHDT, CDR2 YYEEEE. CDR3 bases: TGTGCCAGCAGCTTGTCAGGCCTGCTAGGTGAAAAACTGTTTTTT. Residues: CASSLSGLLGEKLFF.

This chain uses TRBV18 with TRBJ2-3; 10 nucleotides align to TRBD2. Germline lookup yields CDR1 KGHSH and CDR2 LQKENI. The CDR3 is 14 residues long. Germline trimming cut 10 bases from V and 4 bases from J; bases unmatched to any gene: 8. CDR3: CATEASGRADTQYF. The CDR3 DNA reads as TGTGCCACCGAAGCTAGCGGGAGAGCAGATACGCAGTATTTT.

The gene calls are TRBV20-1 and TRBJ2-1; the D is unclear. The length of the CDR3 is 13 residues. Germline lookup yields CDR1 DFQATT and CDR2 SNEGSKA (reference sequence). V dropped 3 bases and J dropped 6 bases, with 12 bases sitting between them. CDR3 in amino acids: CSARAALSNEQFF. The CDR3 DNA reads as TGCAGTGCTAGGGCGGCTCTATCCAATGAGCAGTTCTTC.

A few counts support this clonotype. The CDR3 loop reads CATSEGFNQPQHF. The CDR3 nucleotides read TGTGCCACCAGTGAAGGGTTCAATCAGCCCCAGCATTTT. V usage is TRBV24-1 and J usage is TRBJ1-5; D is undetermined. This CDR3 comprises 13 residues. With 4 bases removed from V and 3 bases from J, the gap between germline ends came to 6 bases. From germline, CDR1 is KGHDR and CDR2 SFDVKD.

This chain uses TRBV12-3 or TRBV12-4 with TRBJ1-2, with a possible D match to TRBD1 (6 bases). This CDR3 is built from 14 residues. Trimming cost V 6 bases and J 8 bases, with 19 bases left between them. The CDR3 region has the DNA TGTGCCAGCAGCTTCCAGACAGGCGTGGGGGGCTACACCTTC. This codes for CASSFQTGVGGYTF.

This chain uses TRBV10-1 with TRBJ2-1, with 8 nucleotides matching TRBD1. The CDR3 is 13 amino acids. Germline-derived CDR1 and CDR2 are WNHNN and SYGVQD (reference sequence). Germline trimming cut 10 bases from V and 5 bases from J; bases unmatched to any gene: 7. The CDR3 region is CATQQGVDNEQFF. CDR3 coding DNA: TGCGCCACTCAACAGGGGGTCGACAATGAGCAGTTCTTC.

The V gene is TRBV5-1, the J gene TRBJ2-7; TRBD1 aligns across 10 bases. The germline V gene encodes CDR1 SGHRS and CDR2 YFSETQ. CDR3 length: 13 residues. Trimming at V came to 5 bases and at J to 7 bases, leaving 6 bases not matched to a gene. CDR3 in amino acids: CASSRQGAREQYF. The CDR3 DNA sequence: TGCGCCAGCAGTAGACAGGGGGCGAGGGAGCAGTACTTC.

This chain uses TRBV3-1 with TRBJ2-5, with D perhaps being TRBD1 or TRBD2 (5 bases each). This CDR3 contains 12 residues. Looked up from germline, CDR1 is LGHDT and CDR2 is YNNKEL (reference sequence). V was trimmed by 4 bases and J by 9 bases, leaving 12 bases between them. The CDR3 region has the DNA TGTGCCAGCAGCCCCGGACACGGGGCCCAGTACTTC. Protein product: CASSPGHGAQYF.

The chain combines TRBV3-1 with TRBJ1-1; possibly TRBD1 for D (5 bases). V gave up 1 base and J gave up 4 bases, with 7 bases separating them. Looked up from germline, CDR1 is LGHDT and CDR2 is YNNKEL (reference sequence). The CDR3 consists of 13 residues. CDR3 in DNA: TGTGCCAGCAGCCAAGTGGGGACCACTGAAGCTTTCTTT. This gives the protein CASSQVGTTEAFF.

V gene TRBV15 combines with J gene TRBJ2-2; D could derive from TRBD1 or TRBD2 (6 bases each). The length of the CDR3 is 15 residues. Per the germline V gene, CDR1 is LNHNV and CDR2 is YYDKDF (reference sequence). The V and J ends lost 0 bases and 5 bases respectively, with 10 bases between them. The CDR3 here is CATSRDTGRTGELFF. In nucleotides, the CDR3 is TGTGCCACCAGCAGAGATACAGGGAGGACCGGGGAGCTGTTTTTT.

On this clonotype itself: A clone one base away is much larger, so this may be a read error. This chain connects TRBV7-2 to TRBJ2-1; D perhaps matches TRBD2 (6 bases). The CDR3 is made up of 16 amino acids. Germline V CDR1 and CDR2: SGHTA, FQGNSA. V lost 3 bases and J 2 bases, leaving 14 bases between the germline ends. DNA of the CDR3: TGTGCCAGCAGCTTGGGGATTAGCGGAACCTACAATGAGCAGTTCTTC. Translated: CASSLGISGTYNEQFF.

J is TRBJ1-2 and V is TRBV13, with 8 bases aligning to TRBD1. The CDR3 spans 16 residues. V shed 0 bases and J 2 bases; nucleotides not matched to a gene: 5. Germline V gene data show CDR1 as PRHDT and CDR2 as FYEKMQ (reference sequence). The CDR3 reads CASSLGPGQGNYGYTF. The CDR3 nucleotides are TGTGCCAGCAGCTTAGGCCCTGGACAGGGCAACTATGGCTACACCTTC.

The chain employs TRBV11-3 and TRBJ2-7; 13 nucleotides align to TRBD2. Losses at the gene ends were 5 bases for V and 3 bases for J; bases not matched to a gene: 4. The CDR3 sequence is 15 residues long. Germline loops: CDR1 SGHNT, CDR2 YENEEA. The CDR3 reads CASSHGTSGDYEQYF. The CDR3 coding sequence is TGTGCCAGCAGCCATGGGACTAGCGGGGACTACGAGCAGTACTTC.

The CDR3 DNA sequence: TGTGCCAGCAGCCAATTGGATCGCGGGGCTTCGGGCACAGATACGCAGTATTTT. The encoded protein is CASSQLDRGASGTDTQYF. The chain links TRBV3-1 to TRBJ2-3; the D gene is possibly TRBD2 (6 bases). CDR1 is LGHDT, CDR2 YNNKEL, per germline (reference sequence). The ends were cut back, 2 bases at V and 1 base at J, with 19 bases in the middle. This CDR3 is built from 18 residues.

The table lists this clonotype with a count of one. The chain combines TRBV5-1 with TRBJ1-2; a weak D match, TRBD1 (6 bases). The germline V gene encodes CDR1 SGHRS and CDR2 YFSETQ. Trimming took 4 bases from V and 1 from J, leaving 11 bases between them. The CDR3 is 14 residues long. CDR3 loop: CASSAGQSNYGYTF. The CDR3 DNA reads TGCGCCAGCAGCGCCGGACAGAGTAACTATGGCTACACCTTC. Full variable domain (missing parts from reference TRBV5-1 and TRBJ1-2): KAGVTQTPRYLIKTRGQQVTLSCSPISGHRSVSWYQQTPGQGLQFLFEYFSETQRNKGNFPGRFSGRQFSNSRSEMNVSTLELGDSALYLCASSAGQSNYGYTFGSGTRLTVV.

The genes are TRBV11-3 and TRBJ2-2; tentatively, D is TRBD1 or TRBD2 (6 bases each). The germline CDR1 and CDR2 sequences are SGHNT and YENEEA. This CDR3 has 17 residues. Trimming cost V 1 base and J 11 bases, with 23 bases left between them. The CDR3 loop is CASSLGGGGGMSGELFF. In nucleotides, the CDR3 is TGTGCCAGCAGCTTAGGAGGCGGAGGGGGGATGTCGGGAGAGCTGTTTTTT.

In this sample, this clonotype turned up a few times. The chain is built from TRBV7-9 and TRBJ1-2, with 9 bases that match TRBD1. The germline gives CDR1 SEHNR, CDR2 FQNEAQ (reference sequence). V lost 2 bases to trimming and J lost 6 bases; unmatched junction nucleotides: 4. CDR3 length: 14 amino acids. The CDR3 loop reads CASSLRDRVDGYTF. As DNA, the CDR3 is TGTGCCAGCAGCTTACGGGACAGGGTGGATGGCTACACCTTC.

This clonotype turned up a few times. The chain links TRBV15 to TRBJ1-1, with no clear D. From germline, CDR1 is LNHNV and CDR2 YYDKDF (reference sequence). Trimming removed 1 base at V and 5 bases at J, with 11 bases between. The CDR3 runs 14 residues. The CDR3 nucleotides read TGTGCCACCAGCAGAGGAGGGAGTAGGACTGAAGCTTTCTTT. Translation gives CATSRGGSRTEAFF.

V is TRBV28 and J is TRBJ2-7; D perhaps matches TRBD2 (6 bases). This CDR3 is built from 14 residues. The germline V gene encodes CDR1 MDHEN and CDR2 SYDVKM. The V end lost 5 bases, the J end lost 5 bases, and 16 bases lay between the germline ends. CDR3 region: CASSPPGLSHEQYF. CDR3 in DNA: TGTGCCAGCAGTCCCCCCGGACTATCCCACGAGCAGTACTTC.

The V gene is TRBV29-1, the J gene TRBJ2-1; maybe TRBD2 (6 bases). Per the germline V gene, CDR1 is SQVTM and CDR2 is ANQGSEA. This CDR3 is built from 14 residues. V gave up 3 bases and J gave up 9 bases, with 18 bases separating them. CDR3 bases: TGCAGCGTTGATCCTTCGATCCTGGGGGGTGAGCAGTTCTTC. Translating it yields CSVDPSILGGEQFF.

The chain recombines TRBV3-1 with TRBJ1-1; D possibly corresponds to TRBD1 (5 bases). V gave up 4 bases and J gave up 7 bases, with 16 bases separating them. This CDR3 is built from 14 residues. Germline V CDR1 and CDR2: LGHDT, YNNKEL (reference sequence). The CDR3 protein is CASSLTSGGDEAFF. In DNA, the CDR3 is TGTGCCAGCAGCCTGACCAGCGGGGGGGATGAAGCTTTCTTT.

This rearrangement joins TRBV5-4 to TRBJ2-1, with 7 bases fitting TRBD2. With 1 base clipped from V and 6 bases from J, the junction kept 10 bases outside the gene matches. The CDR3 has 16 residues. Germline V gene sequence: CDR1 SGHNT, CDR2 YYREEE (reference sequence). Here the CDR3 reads CASSLLGTGGGNEQFF. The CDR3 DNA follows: TGTGCCAGCAGCTTGCTGGGTACGGGGGGAGGCAATGAGCAGTTCTTC.